These 26 T cell receptor beta chains were sequenced from one sample in a study of shared clonotypes between healthy human individuals. The data were produced by immunoSEQ multiplex PCR, yet TCRdb's version contains in-frame clones alone and is incomplete. Among some 2.3 million clones listed, approximately 95% were seen once. The source material was naive CD4+ T cells from PBMCs. Subset noted: CD45RA+ positively selected. The source of these receptors is a young man in good health. Some clones in this sample may be carry-over from other donors' samples.

This clone was picked up one time. The rearrangement joins TRBV9 to TRBJ1-3, with D unresolved. Trimming took 7 bases from V and 4 from J, leaving 12 bases between them. Germline assignment: CDR1 SGDLS and CDR2 YYNGEE. The CDR3 is 13 residues long. The CDR3 spells CASQSYEGNTIYF. DNA for the CDR3: TGTGCCAGCCAATCATATGAGGGAAACACCATATATTTT.

About this clone: The identical CDR3 is also encoded by other nucleotide sequences in the sample. This rearrangement joins TRBV28 to TRBJ1-5, with D unclear. V lost 8 bases to trimming and J lost 4 bases, with 9 bases between them. Germline-derived CDR1 and CDR2 are MDHEN and SYDVKM. CDR3 length equals 12 residues. This CDR3 is CASGRPNQPQHF. DNA for the CDR3: TGTGCCAGCGGCAGGCCAAATCAGCCCCAGCATTTT.

As for this clone: The same CDR3 can be traced to other DNA sequences in this sample. The chain links TRBV9 to TRBJ2-7; 11 nucleotides match TRBD2. Losses at the gene ends were 2 bases for V and 4 bases for J; bases not matched to a gene: 2. In germline, CDR1 is SGDLS, CDR2 YYNGEE. The CDR3 has 14 amino acids. The CDR3 DNA reads as TGTGCCAGCAGCGTGACTAGCGGGAATTACGAGCAGTACTTC. Translated, it gives CASSVTSGNYEQYF. The entire variable domain, with the rest obtained from reference TRBV9 and TRBJ2-7, is as follows: DSGVTQTPKHLITATGQRVTLRCSPRSGDLSVYWYQQSLDQGLQFLIQYYNGEERAKGNILERFSAQQFPDLHSELNLSSLELGDSALYFCASSVTSGNYEQYFGPGTRLTVT.

V is TRBV5-1 and J is TRBJ1-2; 9 nucleotides line up with TRBD1. CDR1 SGHRS and CDR2 YFSETQ come from the germline V gene. The CDR3 is made up of 14 amino acids. J was trimmed by 3 bases and V by 4 bases; bases with no gene match: 4. The CDR3 here is CASSRDRAHYGYTF. The CDR3 DNA sequence: TGCGCCAGCAGCCGGGACAGGGCCCACTATGGCTACACCTTC.

This clone occurred a few times. The chain carries TRBV11-2 and TRBJ1-5; D not resolved. Looked up from germline, CDR1 is SGHAT and CDR2 is FQNNGV. Between the trimmed V and J ends, which lost 0 bases and 3 bases, there was a span of 9 bases. The CDR3 has 15 residues. CDR3 residues: CASSLDSGVNQPQHF. CDR3 DNA sequence: TGTGCCAGCAGCTTAGACTCCGGGGTCAATCAGCCCCAGCATTTT.

The genes are TRBV5-1 and TRBJ2-3; the match to TRBD1 covers 7 bases. The CDR3 covers 14 residues. The V segment lost 3 bases and the J segment 3 bases; nucleotides outside the gene matches: 4. The V gene's germline CDR1 is SGHRS and CDR2 YFSETQ. The CDR3 protein is CASSSRQGTDTQYF. The CDR3 DNA sequence: TGCGCCAGCAGCTCCCGACAGGGTACAGATACGCAGTATTTT.

Notes on this clone: This same CDR3 is encoded by further DNA sequences in the sample. The rearrangement links TRBV5-6 to TRBJ2-7; D is uncertain. V dropped 0 bases and J dropped 3 bases, with 4 bases sitting between them. Germline CDR1 SGHDT, CDR2 YYEEEE. The CDR3 length is 12 residues. The chain's CDR3 is CASSLVGYEQYF. The CDR3 bases are TGTGCCAGCAGCTTGGTGGGCTACGAGCAGTACTTC. Supplemented by reference TRBV5-6 and TRBJ2-7, the full variable domain reads DAGVTQSPTHLIKTRGQQVTLRCSPKSGHDTVSWYQQALGQGPQFIFQYYEEEERQRGNFPDRFSGHQFPNYSSELNVNALLLGDSALYLCASSLVGYEQYFGPGTRLTVT.

This sequence joins TRBV5-3 and TRBJ2-1; the D is unclear. TRBV5-3 is labeled an ORF, and its function is uncertain. This CDR3 has 13 amino acids. V dropped 4 bases and J dropped 10 bases, with 15 bases sitting between them. CDR3 nucleotide sequence: TGTGCCAGAAGCCCGAACTCGCCCAAAGAGCAGTTCTTC. Translation gives CARSPNSPKEQFF.

In DNA, the CDR3 is TGTGCCTGGAGAACGGGCAGTACCTACGAGCAGTACTTC. Its protein product is CAWRTGSTYEQYF. This rearrangement joins TRBV30 to TRBJ2-7; D is unclear. Looked up from germline, CDR1 is GTSNPN and CDR2 is SVGIG (reference sequence). The length of the CDR3 is 13 residues. V lost 3 bases and J lost 2, with 11 bases in between.

This clone was detected once. V gene TRBV2 combines with J gene TRBJ2-1; 13 positions agree with TRBD2. This CDR3 contains 15 residues. With 7 bases clipped from V and 7 bases from J, the junction kept 7 bases outside the gene matches. Germline V CDR1 and CDR2: SNHLY, FYNNEI. CDR3 sequence: CASTRTSGSGNEQFF. The CDR3 nucleotides are TGTGCCAGCACCCGGACTAGCGGGAGTGGGAATGAGCAGTTCTTC.

V is TRBV28 and J is TRBJ2-5, with D possibly being TRBD1 (6 bases). The ends were cut back, 5 bases at V and 3 bases at J, with 19 bases in the middle. The CDR3 runs 16 residues. Germline V gene sequence: CDR1 MDHEN, CDR2 SYDVKM. The CDR3, as DNA: TGTGCCAGCAGTCGAACCCCACGACAGGATAAAGAGACCCAGTACTTC. It translates to CASSRTPRQDKETQYF.

The count of this clone is one. The chain uses TRBV2 and TRBJ2-2; 7 bases match TRBD1. The trim removed 8 bases at V and 1 base at J, leaving 4 bases unmatched. Per the germline V gene, CDR1 is SNHLY and CDR2 is FYNNEI. CDR3 length equals 14 residues. The CDR3 loop is CASFRDRNTGELFF. In DNA form, the CDR3 reads TGTGCCAGCTTCCGGGACAGGAACACCGGGGAGCTGTTTTTT.

The rearrangement joins TRBV15 to TRBJ1-2, with 7 bases aligning to TRBD1. Germline trimming cut 0 bases from V and 3 bases from J; bases unmatched to any gene: 4. This CDR3 region has 15 residues. CDR1 LNHNV and CDR2 YYDKDF come from the germline V gene (reference sequence). The CDR3 loop reads CATSRDSRGDYGYTF. The DNA of the CDR3 is TGTGCCACCAGCAGAGATTCCAGGGGGGACTATGGCTACACCTTC.

V gene TRBV28 combines with J gene TRBJ2-2; TRBD2 matches at 11 bases. The CDR3 spans 19 residues. The V and J ends lost 5 bases and 0 bases, in that order; junction bases with no gene match: 11. Germline CDR1 is MDHEN and CDR2 is SYDVKM. The chain's CDR3 is CASSRWTSGPFANTGELFF. CDR3 DNA: TGTGCCAGCAGTCGTTGGACTAGCGGGCCATTCGCGAACACCGGGGAGCTGTTTTTT. The full variable domain, in which reference TRBV28 and TRBJ2-2 provide the parts outside the CDR3, is DVKVTQSSRYLVKRTGEKVFLECVQDMDHENMFWYRQDPGLGLRLIYFSYDVKMKEKGDIPEGYSVSREKKERFSLILESASTNQTSMYLCASSRWTSGPFANTGELFFGEGSRLTVL.

This rearrangement joins TRBV9 to TRBJ1-5; TRBD1 matches 7 bases. V lost 5 bases, J lost 2 bases, and 4 bases stayed unmatched. CDR1 SGDLS and CDR2 YYNGEE come from the germline V gene. The CDR3 has 14 residues. CDR3 sequence (DNA): TGTGCCAGCAGTAGGACAGGCCGCAATCAGCCCCAGCATTTT. Translation: CASSRTGRNQPQHF.

The chain couples TRBV4-3 to TRBJ2-6; 7 bases match TRBD2. This CDR3 contains 16 residues. CDR1 and CDR2 (germline): LGHNA, YSLEER. V dropped 5 bases and J dropped 1; count of bases not matched to a gene: 5. DNA for the CDR3: TGCGCCAGCAGCTGGTCCGGGGGGTCTGGGGCCAACGTCCTGACTTTC. This gives the protein CASSWSGGSGANVLTF.

This clone was observed once. The chain employs TRBV5-5 and TRBJ2-5; a weak D match, TRBD1 (7 bases). V dropped 5 bases and J dropped 6 bases, with 23 bases sitting between them. The CDR3 length is 16 residues. The germline gives CDR1 SGHKS, CDR2 YYEKEE (reference sequence). The CDR3 region is CASSSSRGDGRKTQYF. The CDR3 region has the DNA TGTGCCAGCAGTTCTTCCAGGGGGGACGGGCGGAAGACCCAGTACTTC.

The chain recombines TRBV30 with TRBJ1-2, with a possible D match to TRBD1 (5 bases). The CDR3 contains 10 residues. The germline gives CDR1 GTSNPN, CDR2 SVGIG (reference sequence). Deletions cut 5 bases from V and 4 bases from J, with 5 bases between. Here the CDR3 reads CAWGGYGYTF. The CDR3 DNA follows: TGTGCCTGGGGGGGCTATGGCTACACCTTC.

This clone has only one observation. The chain links TRBV27 to TRBJ1-2; 7 bases fit TRBD1. The CDR3 runs 15 residues. The V gene's germline CDR1 is MNHEY and CDR2 SMNVEV (reference sequence). J gave up 3 bases and V 6 bases, and 10 bases lay outside the gene matches. The CDR3 DNA sequence: TGTGCCAGCAGAAACAGAAGGGACAGCTACTATGGCTACACCTTC. Encoded protein: CASRNRRDSYYGYTF.

The V call is TRBV6-5, the J call TRBJ1-2; D unclear. V was pared by 0 bases and J by 3 bases, with 14 bases between. Germline lookup yields CDR1 MNHEY and CDR2 SVGAGI. The length of the CDR3 is 16 residues. CDR3 nucleotides: TGTGCCAGCAGTTACTCGATAGGCGGTTTTGACTATGGCTACACCTTC. Protein: CASSYSIGGFDYGYTF.

CDR3 nucleotide sequence: TGTGCCAGCAGGCCGACATTGGGCGAGCAGTACTTC. This gives the protein CASRPTLGEQYF. This sequence joins TRBV6-5 and TRBJ2-7; D is ambiguous. This CDR3 has 12 residues. V was shortened by 6 bases and J by 6 bases, with 12 bases between the two germline ends. Germline V lookup: CDR1 MNHEY, CDR2 SVGAGI.

The V call is TRBV5-1, the J call TRBJ2-7; possible D gene TRBD1, 6 bases. The length of the CDR3 is 14 residues. Per germline, CDR1 SGHRS and CDR2 YFSETQ. Trimming cost V 1 base and J 6 bases, with 14 bases left between them. CDR3 amino acids: CASSLTGSSTEQYF. In DNA, the CDR3 is TGCGCCAGCAGCTTGACAGGGTCTTCTACCGAGCAGTACTTC. The variable domain in full, completed from reference TRBV5-1 and TRBJ2-7, reads KAGVTQTPRYLIKTRGQQVTLSCSPISGHRSVSWYQQTPGQGLQFLFEYFSETQRNKGNFPGRFSGRQFSNSRSEMNVSTLELGDSALYLCASSLTGSSTEQYFGPGTRLTVT.

CDR3 sequence reads: CATSRDTGLSSYNEQFF. CDR3 bases: TGTGCCACCAGCAGAGATACGGGGCTCAGCTCCTACAATGAGCAGTTCTTC. V usage is TRBV15 and J usage is TRBJ2-1, with D perhaps matching TRBD1 or TRBD2 (5 bases each). This CDR3 spans 17 amino acids. V was clipped by 0 bases and J by 0 bases, with 12 bases between them. Germline assignment: CDR1 LNHNV and CDR2 YYDKDF (reference sequence).

The gene calls are TRBV5-5 and TRBJ1-2; D is ambiguous. The CDR3 spans 14 residues. Per germline, CDR1 SGHKS and CDR2 YYEKEE (reference sequence). V was trimmed by 2 bases and J by 3 bases, leaving 11 bases between them. CDR3 nucleotide sequence: TGTGCCAGCAGCTTACCGGGAAGGGACTATGGCTACACCTTC. Its protein product is CASSLPGRDYGYTF.

The count of this clone is one. The genes are TRBV19 and TRBJ1-1; a possible D gene is TRBD1 (5 bases). The V gene lost 6 bases and the J gene lost 5 bases, with 16 bases spanning the gap. Germline lookup yields CDR1 LNHDA and CDR2 SQIVND (reference sequence). The CDR3 consists of 14 residues. In DNA form, the CDR3 reads TGTGCCAGTAGAGCCGGGACTTGGGTAACTGAAGCTTTCTTT. Translating it yields CASRAGTWVTEAFF.

The rearrangement joins TRBV18 to TRBJ2-7; D gene unclear. The CDR3 extends over 14 amino acids. Germline CDR1 KGHSH, CDR2 LQKENI. The germline V and J ends were trimmed by 3 bases and 1 base, with 10 bases remaining between them. CDR3 DNA sequence: TGTGCCAGCTCACCTTCACATAGTTCCTACGAGCAGTACTTC. This translates into CASSPSHSSYEQYF.